This TCR beta chain emerged from a study of radiotherapy plus CTLA-4 blockade in lung cancer. In the study overall: Among all patients, 18% showed objective responses, while 30% to 40% had disease control.

Libraries were prepared by immunoSEQ multiplex PCR; TCRdb keeps only in-frame clonotypes and omits some of them. The sample records some 45,000 clones, roughly 76% being singletons. Looked up from germline, CDR1 is ENHRY and CDR2 is SYGVKD. After removal of 8 bases from V and 0 bases from J, the junction contained 3 bases not matched to a gene. The CDR3 is 16 amino acids. The J gene is TRBJ2-6, the V gene TRBV10-3; 11 nucleotides line up with TRBD1. This sequence originates from a human donor with non-small cell lung cancer who had stable disease on radiotherapy plus ipilimumab. This material consisted of peripheral blood, taken from a patient treated with radiotherapy plus ipilimumab. The CDR3 coding sequence is TGTGCCATCGGGACAGGGGGAAACTCTGGGGCCAACGTCCTGACTTTC. It translates to CAIGTGGNSGANVLTF.